A selection of T cell receptor beta chains follows, all from one sample in a study of T cell responses to AZD1222 COVID-19 vaccine. TCRdb keeps only in-frame clones here, not all; method: immunoSEQ multiplex PCR. Of 85,000 to 90,000 clones in the sample, around 90% were seen once. The sequences come from peripheral blood, collected 28 days after the second AZD1222 dose. These TCRs come from an adult who received the AZD1222 COVID-19 vaccine. Each CDR3 is given with its conserved first and last residue. Fields, in order: J gene, D gene, V gene, clone size, CDR3 DNA, CDR3 protein. The D gene is left open where the match is weak. Rows may omit the clone size; those that give it use once, few, many or a size class.

TRBJ1-1,-,TRBV1,once,TGCACCAGCAGCCAAGATTGGGAGAACACTGAAGCTTTCTTT,CTSSQDWENTEAFF
TRBJ1-4,-,TRBV5-1,-,TGCGCCAGCAGCTTAAAAGCAACTAATGAAAAACTGTTTTTT,CASSLKATNEKLFF
TRBJ1-4,-,TRBV5-1,-,TGCGCCAGCAGCTCGCCCGGGGGGGGTGAAAAACTGTTTTTT,CASSSPGGGEKLFF
TRBJ2-2,TRBD2,TRBV5-1,-,TGCGCCAGCAGCTTGGGTGGACTAGCGGGGATAACCGGGGAGCTGTTTTTT,CASSLGGLAGITGELFF
TRBJ2-7,-,TRBV19,-,TGTGCCAGTAGTATTTTCCCTTCCCCAGGGGAACCCTACGAGCAGTACTTC,CASSIFPSPGEPYEQYF
TRBJ1-1,-,TRBV27,-,TGTGCCAGCAGCGGACAGACAGACACTGAAGCTTTCTTT,CASSGQTDTEAFF
TRBJ2-5,-,TRBV2,-,TGTGCCAGCAGTGTGTCGAATAGCGAGGAGACCCAGTACTTC,CASSVSNSEETQYF
TRBJ2-7,TRBD2,TRBV6-5,-,TGTGCCAGCAGGCCTAGCGGGGGCCTCTCCTACGAGCAGTACTTC,CASRPSGGLSYEQYF
TRBJ2-1,TRBD2,TRBV5-6,-,TGTGCCAGCAGCGTATTGACTAGCGGGGACTACAATGAGCAGTTCTTC,CASSVLTSGDYNEQFF
TRBJ2-3,-,TRBV3-1/TRBV3-2,-,TGTGCCAGCAGCCAAACCCTAACAGATACGCAGTATTTT,CASSQTLTDTQYF
TRBJ2-1,TRBD2,TRBV5-4,-,TGTGCCAGCAGCTCTCAAATTCCGGGACTAGTTCGACGGGATGAGCAGTTCTTC,CASSSQIPGLVRRDEQFF
TRBJ1-3,-,TRBV19,-,TGTGCCAGTAGGGGGTGGGGGCGATCTGGAAACACCATATATTTT,CASRGWGRSGNTIYF
TRBJ1-4,-,TRBV5-5,-,TGTGCCAGCAGCTTGATAGCTGGGGGGGCTGATAATGAAAAACTGTTTTTT,CASSLIAGGADNEKLFF
TRBJ1-1,-,TRBV6-1,-,TGTGCCAGCAGTGAAGTCAGGGAGGCCGCTGAAGCTTTCTTT,CASSEVREAAEAFF
TRBJ1-2,-,TRBV2,-,TGTGCCAGCACCTTCGTTTGGGGGGACTATGGCTACACCTTC,CASTFVWGDYGYTF
TRBJ1-2,-,TRBV5-6,-,TGTGCCAGCAGCTCCCGGGACTTCCGTGCCTATGGCTACACCTTC,CASSSRDFRAYGYTF
TRBJ2-2,TRBD1,TRBV19,-,TGTGCCAGTAGCGGCACTCTGGGACAGGGGAACACCGGGGAGCTGTTTTTT,CASSGTLGQGNTGELFF
TRBJ1-4,-,TRBV27,-,TGTGCCAGCAGTTTACTCGGAGCTAATGAAAAACTGTTTTTT,CASSLLGANEKLFF
TRBJ1-1,-,TRBV7-9,-,TGTGCCAGCAGCTTAGGAGGACGGGGTCTGGGGTACGCTGAAGCTTTCTTT,CASSLGGRGLGYAEAFF
TRBJ1-1,TRBD1,TRBV6-6,-,TGTGCCAGCAGTCGTTCCGGGACAGGGGCTCGAAACACTGAAGCTTTCTTT,CASSRSGTGARNTEAFF
TRBJ1-6,-,TRBV7-8,-,TGTGCCAGCAGTTATACAGGGTCAAGTTCACCCCTCCACTTT,CASSYTGSSSPLHF
TRBJ1-1,TRBD1,TRBV7-6,-,TGTGCCAGCAGCTACGACAGGGGGCTTACTGAAGCTTTCTTT,CASSYDRGLTEAFF
TRBJ2-5,TRBD2,TRBV10-1,-,TGCGCCAGCAGTGACGGGGGAGGGCAAGAGACCCAGTACTTC,CASSDGGGQETQYF
TRBJ1-2,-,TRBV2,-,TGTGCCAGCAGTGAAGAGGGGTATGGCTACACCTTC,CASSEEGYGYTF
TRBJ2-7,-,TRBV7-8,once,TGTGCCAGCAGCTTAATGCTGAGCTCCTACGAGCAGTACTTC,CASSLMLSSYEQYF
TRBJ2-2,-,TRBV30,-,TGTGCCTGGAGTGTACGCCAGATACTAGTCCCGAACACCGGGGAGCTGTTTTTT,CAWSVRQILVPNTGELFF
TRBJ2-4,TRBD1,TRBV7-8,-,TGTGCCAGCAGCTTAGCTGGCGCGACAGGGGCCAAAAACATTCAGTACTTC,CASSLAGATGAKNIQYF
TRBJ2-3,-,TRBV30,-,TGTGCCTGGAGTGCCCGGGGCACCTCGGGGACAGATACGCAGTATTTT,CAWSARGTSGTDTQYF
TRBJ2-3,TRBD2,TRBV4-2,-,TGTGCCAGCAGCCCAGCGGGGAGAGCAGATACGCAGTATTTT,CASSPAGRADTQYF
TRBJ1-4,-,TRBV6-6,-,TGTGCCAGCAGGACCGACACCGCTAATGAAAAACTGTTTTTT,CASRTDTANEKLFF
TRBJ1-1,-,TRBV18,-,TGTGCCAGCTCACCCTCAGTTGCGGTGAACACTGAAGCTTTCTTT,CASSPSVAVNTEAFF
TRBJ1-4,-,TRBV10-3,-,TGTGCCATCAGTGAGAAGTCATGGGATAGGGATGAAAAACTGTTTTTT,CAISEKSWDRDEKLFF
TRBJ1-2,-,TRBV7-8,few,TGTGCCAGCAGCTTAGTTCTGAGGGCACGAGATGGCTACACCTTC,CASSLVLRARDGYTF
TRBJ1-1,-,TRBV5-1,once,TGCGCCAGCAGCTTCGGGGAGGAGACTGAAGCTTTCTTT,CASSFGEETEAFF
TRBJ1-1,-,TRBV4-2,-,TGTGCCAGCAGCCAACAGAACCTTGAAGCTTTCTTT,CASSQQNLEAFF
TRBJ1-2,TRBD1,TRBV27,few,TGTGCCAGCGGTGACAGGGGGCGCACCTCTGGCTACACCTTC,CASGDRGRTSGYTF
TRBJ1-1,-,TRBV11-2,once,TGTGCCAGCAGCTTAGTTCCAAGGGTCCGCGGCACTGAAGCTTTCTTT,CASSLVPRVRGTEAFF
TRBJ2-3,TRBD1,TRBV10-2,-,TGCGCCAGCAGTGAGAGGGGGCCGGGAGATACGCAGTATTTT,CASSERGPGDTQYF
TRBJ1-4,TRBD1,TRBV29-1,-,TGCAGCGTGGCCGGGACAGAGAATGAAAAACTGTTTTTT,CSVAGTENEKLFF
TRBJ1-1,-,TRBV27,-,TGTGCCAGCAGCTATTCAGTAGGTGTGAACACTGAAGCTTTCTTT,CASSYSVGVNTEAFF
TRBJ1-2,-,TRBV2,-,TGTGCCAGCAGTACCGGACAGAGCTATGGCTACACCTTC,CASSTGQSYGYTF
TRBJ2-5,-,TRBV7-9,-,TGTGCCAGCAGCCGTGACGTGTTAGAGACCCAGTACTTC,CASSRDVLETQYF
TRBJ2-1,TRBD2,TRBV5-8,-,TGTGCCAGCAGCTCCCGTCTCGGACTAGCGGGGAACAATGAGCAGTTCTTC,CASSSRLGLAGNNEQFF
TRBJ2-2,-,TRBV7-3,-,TGTGCCAGCAGCTTACAGGTCACCGGGGAGCTGTTTTTT,CASSLQVTGELFF
TRBJ1-6,-,TRBV12-5,-,TGTGCTAGTGGTTTGGGGGATTCACCCCTCCACTTT,CASGLGDSPLHF
TRBJ1-3,-,TRBV5-5,-,TGTGCCAGCAGCTTGGGGGCGTCAGGGTCTGGAAACACCATATATTTT,CASSLGASGSGNTIYF
TRBJ1-5,-,TRBV5-4,-,TGTGCCAGCAGCCCCGGAAACAATCAGCCCCAGCATTTT,CASSPGNNQPQHF
TRBJ1-1,TRBD1,TRBV6-5,-,TGTGCCAGCAGCGGGACAGGGGGACTCTTTTTCTTT,CASSGTGGLFFF
TRBJ1-2,-,TRBV12-3/TRBV12-4,-,TGTGCCAGCAGTTTAGGTCGGCGGGGGACCTTC,CASSLGRRGTF
TRBJ2-2,TRBD2,TRBV2,-,TGTGCCAGCAGTGAAACCCCTAGCGGGGGGGCGGCCGGGGAGCTGTTTTTT,CASSETPSGGAAGELFF
TRBJ2-6,-,TRBV2,-,TGTGCCAGCGGGGCTGGGGGGGCCAACGTCCTGACTTTC,CASGAGGANVLTF
TRBJ1-1,-,TRBV7-2,-,TGTGCCAGCAGCTTAGTTATCGGCACTGAAGCTTTCTTT,CASSLVIGTEAFF
TRBJ2-1,-,TRBV18,-,TGTGCCAGCTCACCACTAGGGGAGGATGAGCAGTTCTTC,CASSPLGEDEQFF
TRBJ1-5,-,TRBV12-3/TRBV12-4,once,TGTGCCAGCACCCGGGATAATCAGCCCCAGCATTTT,CASTRDNQPQHF
TRBJ2-7,-,TRBV12-5,-,TGTGCTAGTGGTTTGTTTTTCGGGGTAGCGTACGAGCAGTACTTC,CASGLFFGVAYEQYF
TRBJ2-7,-,TRBV7-6,few,TGTGCCAGCAGCTTTGGCAGAAGCTCCTACGAGCAGTACTTC,CASSFGRSSYEQYF
TRBJ1-1,-,TRBV10-3,-,TGTGCCATCAGTGAGTCGAGGGGGGCGGCTTTCTTT,CAISESRGAAFF
TRBJ2-6,-,TRBV5-1,-,TGCGCCAGCAGCAGGAGGAGTGGGAACTCTGGGGCCAACGTCCTGACTTTC,CASSRRSGNSGANVLTF
TRBJ1-5,-,TRBV18,-,TGTGCCAGCTCACCCTGGGGGGGCGGCCCCAATCAGCCCCAGCATTTT,CASSPWGGGPNQPQHF
TRBJ1-5,-,TRBV18,-,TGTGCCAGCTCACCGGGGCCCGATCAGCCCCAGCATTTT,CASSPGPDQPQHF